Ten or more counts support the clone carrying this T cell receptor beta chain. Documented time point: blood at routine non-recurrence follow-up after resection. Tumor, nontumor lung or frozen PBMC supplied whole RNA, sequenced without sorting. This entry comes from a study of spatial heterogeneity in lung cancer. TCRdb recomputed calls from the 5' RACE reads with MiXCR, one row per CDR3 protein. The sample has around 44,000 distinct CDR3 sequences; roughly a tenth are singletons. Germline V gives CDR1 SQVTM, CDR2 ANQGSEA. The CDR3 runs 13 residues. V was pared by 2 bases and J by 1 base, with 8 bases between.

Specimen: PBMCs, collected at follow-up. This clonotype originated in a female donor with early-stage non-small cell lung cancer. V usage is TRBV29-1 and J usage is TRBJ1-1; D unresolved. This chain's CDR3 is CSVETEKNTEAFF. CDR3 nucleotide sequence: TGCAGCGTTGAAACAGAAAAGAACACTGAAGCTTTCTTT. Based on the CDR3 plus reference TRBV29-1 and TRBJ1-1, the full variable domain is SAVISQKPSRDICQRGTSLTIQCQVDSQVTMMFWYRQQPGQSLTLIATANQGSEATYESGFVIDKFPISRPNLTFSTLTVSNMSPEDSSIYLCSVETEKNTEAFFGQGTRLTVV.